This T cell receptor (beta chain) was documented in a study of siplizumab effects on memory and regulatory T cells. General observations from the study: Unstimulated naive T cells seemed to show more diversity than memory cells did, and they also seemed to be among the major contributors to the alloresponse. Most alloreactive clones went unmapped to unstimulated subsets; only a minor fraction mapped.

The germline CDR1 and CDR2 sequences are MNHEY and SMNVEV (reference sequence). Trimming pared 3 bases from V and 7 bases from J, leaving 10 bases between. The CDR3 contains 13 residues. As to this clone: The target antigen is unknown.

Measured with immunoSEQ multiplex PCR; TCRdb has only the in-frame clones, and not every one. The table records 85,000 to 130,000 clones, 94% of them present only once. The source is a human donor in good health. The chain has TRBV27 and TRBJ1-5; D is ambiguous. Source material: Tregs sorted from blood. DNA of the CDR3: TGTGCCAGCAGTTTTCGAGTAGGCCAGCCCCAGCATTTT. Translation: CASSFRVGQPQHF.